This TCR beta chain is from a study of CD8+ T cells in alopecia areata. The authors extracted RNA and reverse transcribed it into cDNA as the sequencing template. TCRdb's table, derived via immunoSEQ multiplex PCR, lists solely in-frame clones and lacks some. The table has hundreds of thousands of clones, around 66% seen once. Specified treatment: oral pan-JAK inhibitor, 5-10 mg twice daily. Regarding the study as a whole: Patients showed less clear TCR sequence sharing than mice, possibly partly because of HLA diversity. Scalp samples also yield sequences of resident alphabeta T cells from normal skin.

In the case of this clone: Its target is unknown.

CDR1 is SQVTM and CDR2 is ANQGSEA in the germline V gene. Losses at the gene ends were 8 bases for V and 0 bases for J; bases not matched to a gene: 13. This CDR3 contains 16 residues. The chain has TRBV29-1 and TRBJ2-1, with TRBD2 identical over 7 bases. The TCR originated in a human donor with alopecia areata. Sequenced here: CD4+ T cells sorted from blood, sampled around week 46, from a patient treated with tofacitinib. CDR3 DNA sequence: TGCAGCCTGGGGAAAGTAGCGGGTAGCTCCTACAATGAGCAGTTCTTC. This translates into CSLGKVAGSSYNEQFF.